This T cell receptor (beta chain) is from a study of T cell clones after liver transplantation. Repertoires were generated with immunoSEQ multiplex PCR, while TCRdb's copy carries only in-frame clones and drops some. The sample records 50,000 to 70,000 clones, approximately 70% being singletons. On this clone: Its antigen remains unidentified.

Study results and limitations: Migration into the graft, not deletion, may explain lost graft donor-reactive T cells.

The V and J ends lost 4 bases and 3 bases respectively, with 16 bases between them. This CDR3 region has 16 residues. Germline-derived CDR1 and CDR2 are GTSNPN and SVGIG (reference sequence). The chain employs TRBV30 and TRBJ1-6, with D unclear. This clonotype originated in a human patient who received a liver transplant. Some T cells may have originated in the graft donor. The specimen was CD4+ T cells from blood, collected at the roughly 16-month timepoint. CDR3 region: CAWTTRTLYYNSPLHF. In nucleotides, the CDR3 is TGTGCCTGGACCACGAGGACCCTATACTATAATTCACCCCTCCACTTT.